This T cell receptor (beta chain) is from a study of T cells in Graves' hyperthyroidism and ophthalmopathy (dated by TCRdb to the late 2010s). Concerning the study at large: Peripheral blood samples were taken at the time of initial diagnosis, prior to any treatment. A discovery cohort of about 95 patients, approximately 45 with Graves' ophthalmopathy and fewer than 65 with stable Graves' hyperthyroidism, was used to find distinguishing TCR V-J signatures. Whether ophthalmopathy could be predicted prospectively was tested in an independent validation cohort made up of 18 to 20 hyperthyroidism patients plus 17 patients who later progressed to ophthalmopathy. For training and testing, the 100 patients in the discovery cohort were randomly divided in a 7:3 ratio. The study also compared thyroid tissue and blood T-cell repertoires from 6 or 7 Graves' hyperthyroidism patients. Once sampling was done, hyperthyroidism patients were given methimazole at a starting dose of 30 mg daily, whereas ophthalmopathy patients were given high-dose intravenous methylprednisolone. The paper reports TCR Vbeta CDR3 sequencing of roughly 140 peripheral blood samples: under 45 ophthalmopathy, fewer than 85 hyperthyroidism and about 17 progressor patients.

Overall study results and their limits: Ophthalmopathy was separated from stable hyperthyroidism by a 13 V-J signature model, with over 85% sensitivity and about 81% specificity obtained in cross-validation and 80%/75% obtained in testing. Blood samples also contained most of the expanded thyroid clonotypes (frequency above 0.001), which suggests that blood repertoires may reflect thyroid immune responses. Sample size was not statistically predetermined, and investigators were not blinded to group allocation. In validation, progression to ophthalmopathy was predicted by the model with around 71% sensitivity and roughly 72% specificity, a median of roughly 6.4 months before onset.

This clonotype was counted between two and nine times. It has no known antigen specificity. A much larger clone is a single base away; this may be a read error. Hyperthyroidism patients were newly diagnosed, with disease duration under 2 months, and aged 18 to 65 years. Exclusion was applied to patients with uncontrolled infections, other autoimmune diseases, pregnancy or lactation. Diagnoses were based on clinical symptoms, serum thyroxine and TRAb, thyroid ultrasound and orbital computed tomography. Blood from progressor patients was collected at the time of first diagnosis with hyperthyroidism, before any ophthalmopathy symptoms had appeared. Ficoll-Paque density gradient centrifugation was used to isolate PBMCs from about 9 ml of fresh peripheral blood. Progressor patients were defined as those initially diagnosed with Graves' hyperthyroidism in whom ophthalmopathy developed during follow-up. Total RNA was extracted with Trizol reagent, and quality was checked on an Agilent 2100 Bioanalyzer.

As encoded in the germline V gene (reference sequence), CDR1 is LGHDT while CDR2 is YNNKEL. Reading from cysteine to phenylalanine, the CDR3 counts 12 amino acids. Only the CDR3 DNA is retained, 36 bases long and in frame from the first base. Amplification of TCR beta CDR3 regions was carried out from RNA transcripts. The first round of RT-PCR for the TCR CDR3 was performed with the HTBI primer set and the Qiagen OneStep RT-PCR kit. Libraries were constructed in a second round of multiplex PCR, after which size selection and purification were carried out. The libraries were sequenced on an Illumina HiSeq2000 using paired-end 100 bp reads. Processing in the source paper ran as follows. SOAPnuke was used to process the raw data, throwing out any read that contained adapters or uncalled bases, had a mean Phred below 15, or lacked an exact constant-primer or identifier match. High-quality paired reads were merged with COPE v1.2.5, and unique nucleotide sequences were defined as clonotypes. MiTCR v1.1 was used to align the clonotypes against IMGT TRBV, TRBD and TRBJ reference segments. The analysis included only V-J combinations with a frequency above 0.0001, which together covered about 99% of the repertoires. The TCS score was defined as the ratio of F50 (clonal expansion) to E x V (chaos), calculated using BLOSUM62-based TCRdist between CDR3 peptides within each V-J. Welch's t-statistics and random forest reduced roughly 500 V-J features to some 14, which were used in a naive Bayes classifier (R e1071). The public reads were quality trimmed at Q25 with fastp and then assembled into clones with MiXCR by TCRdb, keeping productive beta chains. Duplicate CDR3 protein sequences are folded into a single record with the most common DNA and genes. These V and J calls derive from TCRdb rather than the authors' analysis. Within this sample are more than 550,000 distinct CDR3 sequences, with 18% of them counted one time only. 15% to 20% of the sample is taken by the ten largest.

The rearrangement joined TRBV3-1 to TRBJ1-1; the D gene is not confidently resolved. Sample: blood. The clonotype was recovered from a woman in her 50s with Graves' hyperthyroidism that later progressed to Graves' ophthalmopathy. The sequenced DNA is TGTGCCAGCAGCCAAGGGCCGACTGCAGCTTTCTTT. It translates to CASSQGPTAAFF.